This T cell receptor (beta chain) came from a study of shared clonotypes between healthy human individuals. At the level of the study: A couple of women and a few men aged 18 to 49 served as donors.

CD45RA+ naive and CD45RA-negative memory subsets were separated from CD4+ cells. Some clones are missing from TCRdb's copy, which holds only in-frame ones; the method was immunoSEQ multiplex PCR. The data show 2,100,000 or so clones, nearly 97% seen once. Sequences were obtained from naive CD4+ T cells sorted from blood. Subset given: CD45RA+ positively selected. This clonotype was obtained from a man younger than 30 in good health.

The CDR3 nucleotides are TGTGCCATCAGCCAGATGACTAGCCGCCACGAGCAGTACTTC. The encoded protein is CAISQMTSRHEQYF. The chain couples TRBV10-3 to TRBJ2-7, with 7 bases identical to TRBD2. The CDR3 has 14 residues. CDR1 is ENHRY, CDR2 SYGVKD, per germline. After removal of 6 bases from V and 5 bases from J, the junction contained 10 bases not matched to a gene.